The 3 T cell receptor beta chains reported below all come from one sample, sequenced in a study of shared clonotypes between healthy human individuals. Repertoires were generated with immunoSEQ multiplex PCR, while TCRdb's copy carries only in-frame clones and drops some. The table shows some 1.1 million clones, with 60% to 80% occurring only once. The source material was memory CD4+ T cells from PBMCs. The sample's subset: CD45RA-negative fraction. Receptor source: a man aged 18-30 years in good health. Some clones in this sample may be carry-over from other donors' samples.

This clone was seen more than once but under ten times. V is TRBV2 and J is TRBJ1-2; D uncertain. The germline V and J ends were trimmed by 6 bases and 4 bases, with 21 bases remaining between them. There are 16 residues in the CDR3. Germline assignment: CDR1 SNHLY and CDR2 FYNNEI. CDR3 sequence: CASSAGLPDSGYGYTF. CDR3 DNA sequence: TGTGCCAGCAGCGCGGGCCTCCCCGACTCGGGCTATGGCTACACCTTC.

The chain is built from TRBV7-9 and TRBJ1-4, with TRBD1 matching 9 bases. V gave up 6 bases and J gave up 5 bases; unmatched junction bases: 4. The CDR3 covers 14 residues. Germline V gene sequence: CDR1 SEHNR, CDR2 FQNEAQ (reference sequence). The CDR3 sequence is CASSSGQGNEKLFF. CDR3 bases: TGTGCCAGCAGTTCTGGACAGGGGAATGAAAAACTGTTTTTT. Full variable domain (remainder filled in from reference TRBV7-9 and TRBJ1-4): DTGVSQNPRHKITKRGQNVTFRCDPISEHNRLYWYRQTLGQGPEFLTYFQNEAQLEKSRLLSDRFSAERPKGSFSTLEIQRTEQGDSAMYLCASSSGQGNEKLFFGSGTQLSVL.

This clone showed up just a few times. This chain links TRBV29-1 with TRBJ1-1; D not resolved. V shed 4 bases and J shed 4 bases, with 7 bases lying between them. CDR3 length: 11 amino acids. Germline values: CDR1 SQVTM, CDR2 ANQGSEA. The CDR3 DNA is TGCAGCGTTGTATTTGTCACTGAAGCTTTCTTT. Translating it yields CSVVFVTEAFF.